The present T cell receptor (beta chain) was sequenced within a study of T cells after somatic rescue of genetic block. Trimming removed 4 bases from V and 2 bases from J, with 8 bases in between. CDR1 and CDR2 from the germline V gene are LGHNA and YNFKEQ. This CDR3 is 13 amino acids long. Sequencing was performed with immunoSEQ multiplex PCR; in TCRdb, only in-frame clones are kept and a portion is missing. Of roughly 120,000 clones listed, approximately 90% are singletons. The receptor's source is a woman aged 18-29 years. The rearrangement links TRBV4-2 to TRBJ1-1; D is uncertain. The sample taken for sequencing was peripheral blood mononuclear cells (PBMCs). The CDR3 loop reads CASSRGGNTEAFF. The CDR3 DNA reads TGTGCCAGCAGCCGAGGTGGTAACACTGAAGCTTTCTTT.